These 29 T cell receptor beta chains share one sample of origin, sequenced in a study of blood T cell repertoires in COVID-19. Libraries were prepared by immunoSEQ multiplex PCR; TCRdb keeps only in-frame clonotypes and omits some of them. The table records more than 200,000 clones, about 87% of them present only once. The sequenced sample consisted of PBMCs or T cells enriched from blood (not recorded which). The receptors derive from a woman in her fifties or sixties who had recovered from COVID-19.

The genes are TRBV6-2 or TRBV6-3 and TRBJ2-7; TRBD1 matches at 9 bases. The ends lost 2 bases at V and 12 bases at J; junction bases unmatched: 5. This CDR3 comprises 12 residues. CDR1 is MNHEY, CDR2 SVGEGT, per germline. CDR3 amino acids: CASSYGTGPGYF. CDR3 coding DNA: TGTGCCAGCAGTTACGGGACAGGGCCTGGGTACTTC.

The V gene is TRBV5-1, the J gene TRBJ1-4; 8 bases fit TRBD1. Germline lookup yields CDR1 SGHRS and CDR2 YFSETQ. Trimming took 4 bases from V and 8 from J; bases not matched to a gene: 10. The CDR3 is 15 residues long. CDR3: CASSQGARGFEKLFF. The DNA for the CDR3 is TGCGCCAGCAGCCAGGGGGCGAGGGGGTTCGAAAAACTGTTTTTT.

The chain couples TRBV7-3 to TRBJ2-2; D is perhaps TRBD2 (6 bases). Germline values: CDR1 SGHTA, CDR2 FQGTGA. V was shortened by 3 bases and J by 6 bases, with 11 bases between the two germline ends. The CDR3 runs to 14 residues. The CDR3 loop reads CASSFGGSPGELFF. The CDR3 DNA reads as TGTGCCAGCAGCTTTGGAGGGTCCCCCGGGGAGCTGTTTTTT.

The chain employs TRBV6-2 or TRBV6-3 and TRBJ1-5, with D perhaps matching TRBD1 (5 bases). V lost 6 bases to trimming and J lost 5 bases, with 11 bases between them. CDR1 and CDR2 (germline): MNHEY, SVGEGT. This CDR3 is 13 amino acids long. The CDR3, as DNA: TGTGCCAGCAGCGACAGAGCCCATCAGCCCCAGCATTTT. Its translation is CASSDRAHQPQHF.

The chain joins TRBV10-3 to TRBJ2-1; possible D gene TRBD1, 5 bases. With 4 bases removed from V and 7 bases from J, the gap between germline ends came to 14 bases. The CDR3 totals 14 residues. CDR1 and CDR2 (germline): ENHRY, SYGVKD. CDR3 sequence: CAISGRVLGNEQFF. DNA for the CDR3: TGTGCCATCAGTGGCAGGGTTTTGGGGAATGAGCAGTTCTTC.

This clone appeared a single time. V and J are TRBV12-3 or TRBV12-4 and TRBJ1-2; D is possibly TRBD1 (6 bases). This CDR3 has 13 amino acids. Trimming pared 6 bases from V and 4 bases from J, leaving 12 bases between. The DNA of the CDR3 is TGTGCCAGCAGCCAGGGGTTAATCTATGGCTACACCTTC. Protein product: CASSQGLIYGYTF.

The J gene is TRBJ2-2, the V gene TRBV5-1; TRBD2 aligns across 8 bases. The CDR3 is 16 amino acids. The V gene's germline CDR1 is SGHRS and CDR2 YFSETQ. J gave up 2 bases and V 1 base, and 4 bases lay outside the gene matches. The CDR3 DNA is TGCGCCAGCAGCTTGCGTGGACTAGCAAACACCGGGGAGCTGTTTTTT. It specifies CASSLRGLANTGELFF.

The CDR3 nucleotides are TGTGCCAGCAGCTTTTCGGGGGGGATCACAGATACGCAGTATTTT. As protein: CASSFSGGITDTQYF. The chain links TRBV7-6 to TRBJ2-3; 8 bases align to TRBD2. CDR1 is SGHVS and CDR2 is FNYEAQ in the germline V gene. The CDR3 is 15 residues long. V trimming: 3 bases; J trimming: 2 bases; junction bases outside the gene matches: 4. Full variable domain (rest looked up from reference TRBV7-6 and TRBJ2-3): GAGVSQSPRYKVTKRGQDVALRCDPISGHVSLYWYRQALGQGPEFLTYFNYEAQQDKSGLPNDRFSAERPEGSISTLTIQRTEQRDSAMYRCASSFSGGITDTQYFGPGTRLTVL.

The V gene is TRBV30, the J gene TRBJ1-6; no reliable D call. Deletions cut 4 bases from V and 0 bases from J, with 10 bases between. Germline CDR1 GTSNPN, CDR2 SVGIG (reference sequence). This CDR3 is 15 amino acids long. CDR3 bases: TGTGCCTGGATCCGGGGAAGCTCCTATAATTCACCCCTCCACTTT. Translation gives CAWIRGSSYNSPLHF.

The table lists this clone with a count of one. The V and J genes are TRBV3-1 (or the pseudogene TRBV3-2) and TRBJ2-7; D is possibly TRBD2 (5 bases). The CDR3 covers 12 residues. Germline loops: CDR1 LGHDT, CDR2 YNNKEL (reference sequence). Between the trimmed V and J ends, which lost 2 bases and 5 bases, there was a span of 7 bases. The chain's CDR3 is CASSQTRDEQYF. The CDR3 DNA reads TGTGCCAGCAGCCAAACGAGGGACGAGCAGTACTTC.

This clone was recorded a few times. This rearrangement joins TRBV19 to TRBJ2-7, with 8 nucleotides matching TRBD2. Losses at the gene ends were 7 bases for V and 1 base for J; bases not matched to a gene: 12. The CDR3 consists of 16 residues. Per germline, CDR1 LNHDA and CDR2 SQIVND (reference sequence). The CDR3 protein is CASTKVGTSGSYEQYF. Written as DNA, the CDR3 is TGTGCCAGTACCAAAGTAGGCACTAGCGGATCCTACGAGCAGTACTTC.

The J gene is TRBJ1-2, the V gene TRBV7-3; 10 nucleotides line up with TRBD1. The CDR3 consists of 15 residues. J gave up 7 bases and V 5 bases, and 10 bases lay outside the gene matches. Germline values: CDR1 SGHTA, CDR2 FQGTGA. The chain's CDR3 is CASSNPGQGRSGYTF. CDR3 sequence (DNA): TGTGCCAGCAGCAACCCGGGACAGGGGAGAAGTGGCTACACCTTC.

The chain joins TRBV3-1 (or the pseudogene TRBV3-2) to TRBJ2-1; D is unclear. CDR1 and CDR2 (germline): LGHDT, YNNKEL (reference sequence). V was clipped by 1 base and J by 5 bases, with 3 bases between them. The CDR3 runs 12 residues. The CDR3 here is CASSQADNEQFF. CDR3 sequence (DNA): TGTGCCAGCAGCCAAGCTGACAATGAGCAGTTCTTC.

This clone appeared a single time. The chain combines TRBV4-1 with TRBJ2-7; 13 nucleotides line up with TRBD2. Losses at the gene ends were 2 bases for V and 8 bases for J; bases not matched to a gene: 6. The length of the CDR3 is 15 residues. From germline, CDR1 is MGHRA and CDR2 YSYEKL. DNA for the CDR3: TGCGCCAGCAGCCAACATGGACTAGCGGGAGATAAGCAGTACTTC. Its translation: CASSQHGLAGDKQYF.

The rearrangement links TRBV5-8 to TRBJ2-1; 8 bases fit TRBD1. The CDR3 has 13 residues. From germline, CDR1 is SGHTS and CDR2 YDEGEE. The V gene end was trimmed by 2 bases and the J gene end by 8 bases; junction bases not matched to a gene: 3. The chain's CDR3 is CASSLGQGDEQFF. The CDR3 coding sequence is TGTGCCAGCAGCTTAGGACAGGGCGATGAGCAGTTCTTC.

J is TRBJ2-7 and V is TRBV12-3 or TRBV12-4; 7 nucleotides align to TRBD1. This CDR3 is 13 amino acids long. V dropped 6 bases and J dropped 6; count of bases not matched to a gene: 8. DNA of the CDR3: TGTGCCAGCAGACTGGACAGGTTCGGCGAGCAGTACTTC. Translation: CASRLDRFGEQYF.

The CDR3 DNA sequence: TGTGCCAGCAGCCCGGCAGGGGTATGGGAGACCCAGTACTTC. This encodes CASSPAGVWETQYF. The V and J genes are TRBV3-1 (or the pseudogene TRBV3-2) and TRBJ2-5; a weak D match, TRBD1 (6 bases). CDR1 is LGHDT, CDR2 YNNKEL, per germline (reference sequence). V was trimmed by 4 bases and J by 5 bases, leaving 14 bases between them. There are 14 residues in the CDR3.

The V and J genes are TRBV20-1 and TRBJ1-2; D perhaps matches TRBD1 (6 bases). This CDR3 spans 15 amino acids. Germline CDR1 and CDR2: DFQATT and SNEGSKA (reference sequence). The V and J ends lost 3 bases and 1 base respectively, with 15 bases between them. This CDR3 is CSASPGDGLNYGYTF. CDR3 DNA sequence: TGCAGTGCTAGTCCAGGGGACGGCCTTAACTATGGCTACACCTTC.

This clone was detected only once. The CDR3, as DNA: TGTGCCAGCAGCTTATGGACAGGGGTAACTGAAGCTTTCTTT. Translating it yields CASSLWTGVTEAFF. This chain connects TRBV7-9 to TRBJ1-1; 9 bases fit TRBD1. With V trimmed by 2 bases and J by 5 bases, 3 bases remained unmatched. The CDR3 is made up of 14 amino acids. Germline V gene lookup returns CDR1 SEHNR and CDR2 FQNEAQ (reference sequence).

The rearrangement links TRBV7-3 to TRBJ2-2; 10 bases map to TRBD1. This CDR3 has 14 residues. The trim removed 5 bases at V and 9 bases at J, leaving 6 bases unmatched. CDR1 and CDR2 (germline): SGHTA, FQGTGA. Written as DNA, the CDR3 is TGTGCCAGCAGCCCTGACAGGGGGCGCAGGGAGCTGTTTTTT. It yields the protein CASSPDRGRRELFF. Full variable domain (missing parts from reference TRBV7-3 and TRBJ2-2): GAGVSQTPSNKVTEKGKYVELRCDPISGHTALYWYRQSLGQGPEFLIYFQGTGAADDSGLPNDRFFAVRPEGSVSTLKIQRTERGDSAVYLCASSPDRGRRELFFGEGSRLTVL.

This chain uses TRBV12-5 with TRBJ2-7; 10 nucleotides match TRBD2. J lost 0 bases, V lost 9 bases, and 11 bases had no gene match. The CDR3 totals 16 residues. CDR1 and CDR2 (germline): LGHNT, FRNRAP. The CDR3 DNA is TGTGCTAGCGGAAGATTAAGCGGGAGGGACTCCTACGAGCAGTACTTC. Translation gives CASGRLSGRDSYEQYF. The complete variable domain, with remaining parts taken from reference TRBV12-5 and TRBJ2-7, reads DARVTQTPRHKVTEMGQEVTMRCQPILGHNTVFWYRQTMMQGLELLAYFRNRAPLDDSGMPKDRFSAEMPDATLATLKIQPSEPRDSAVYFCASGRLSGRDSYEQYFGPGTRLTVT.

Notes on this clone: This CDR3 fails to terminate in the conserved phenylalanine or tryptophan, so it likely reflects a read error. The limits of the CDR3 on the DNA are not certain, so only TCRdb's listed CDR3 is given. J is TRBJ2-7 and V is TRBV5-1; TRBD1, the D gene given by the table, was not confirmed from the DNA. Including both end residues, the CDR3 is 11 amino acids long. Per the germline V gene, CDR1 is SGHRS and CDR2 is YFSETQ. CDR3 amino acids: CASSLRQPAGL.

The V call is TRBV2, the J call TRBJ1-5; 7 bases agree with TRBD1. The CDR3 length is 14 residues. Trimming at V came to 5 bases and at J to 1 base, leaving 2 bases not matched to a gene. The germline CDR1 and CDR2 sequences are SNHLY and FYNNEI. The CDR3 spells CASSFRGSNQPQHF. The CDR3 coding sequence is TGTGCCAGCAGTTTCAGGGGGAGCAATCAGCCCCAGCATTTT.

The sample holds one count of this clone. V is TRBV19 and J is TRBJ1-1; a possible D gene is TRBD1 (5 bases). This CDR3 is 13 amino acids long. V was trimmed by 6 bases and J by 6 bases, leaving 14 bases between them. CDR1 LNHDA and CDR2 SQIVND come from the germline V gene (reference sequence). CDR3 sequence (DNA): TGTGCCAGTAGCCATGGGGGGGTCTCTGAAGCTTTCTTT. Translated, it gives CASSHGGVSEAFF. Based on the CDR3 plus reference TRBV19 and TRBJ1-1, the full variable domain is DGGITQSPKYLFRKEGQNVTLSCEQNLNHDAMYWYRQDPGQGLRLIYYSQIVNDFQKGDIAEGYSVSREKKESFPLTVTSAQKNPTAFYLCASSHGGVSEAFFGQGTRLTVV.

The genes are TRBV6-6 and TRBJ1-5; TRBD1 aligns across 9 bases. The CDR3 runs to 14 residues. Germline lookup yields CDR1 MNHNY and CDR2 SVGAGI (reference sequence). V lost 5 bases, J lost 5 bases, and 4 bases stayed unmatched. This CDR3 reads CASSTGGGDQPQHF. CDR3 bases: TGTGCCAGCAGTACAGGGGGCGGGGATCAGCCCCAGCATTTT.

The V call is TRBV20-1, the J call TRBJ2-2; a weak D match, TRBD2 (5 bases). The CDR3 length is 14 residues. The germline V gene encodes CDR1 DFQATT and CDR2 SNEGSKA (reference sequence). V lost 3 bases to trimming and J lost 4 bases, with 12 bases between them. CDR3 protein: CSASRRVGTGELFF. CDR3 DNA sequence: TGCAGTGCTAGTAGGCGGGTGGGCACCGGGGAGCTGTTTTTT.

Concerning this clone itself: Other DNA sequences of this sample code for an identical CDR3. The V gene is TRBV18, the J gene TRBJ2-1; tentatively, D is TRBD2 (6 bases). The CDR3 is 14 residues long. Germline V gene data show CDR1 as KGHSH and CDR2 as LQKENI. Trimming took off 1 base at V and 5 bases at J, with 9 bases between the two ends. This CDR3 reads CASSPLAGNNEQFF. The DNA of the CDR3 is TGTGCCAGCTCACCACTCGCGGGGAACAATGAGCAGTTCTTC.

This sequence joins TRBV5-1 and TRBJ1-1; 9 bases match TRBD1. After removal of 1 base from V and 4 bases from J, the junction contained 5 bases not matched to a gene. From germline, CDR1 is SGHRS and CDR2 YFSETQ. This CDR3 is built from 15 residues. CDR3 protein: CASSLTGGVITEAFF. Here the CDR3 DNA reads TGCGCCAGCAGCTTGACAGGGGGCGTGATCACTGAAGCTTTCTTT.

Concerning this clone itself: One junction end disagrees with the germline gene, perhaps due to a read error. The CDR3, as DNA: TGTGCCAGCAGCCTCTTCACGAGCTTGAACTTC. Protein product: CASSLFTSLNF. V and J are TRBV9 and TRBJ2-7; D uncertain. Looked up from germline, CDR1 is SGDLS and CDR2 is YYNGEE. The CDR3 contains 11 residues.